The clone carrying this T cell receptor (beta chain) was detected only once. The data are from a study of CD8+ T cells in alopecia areata. The CDR3 sequence is 11 residues long. V lost 5 bases and J lost 6; bases outside the gene matches: 3. CDR1 is SQVTM, CDR2 ANQGSEA, per germline. Reverse transcription of extracted RNA yielded cDNA, which provided the sequencing template. Sequenced by immunoSEQ multiplex PCR; TCRdb stores in-frame clones only, minus some. The sample holds 150,000 to 200,000 clones, 60% seen once. This sample's treatment: oral pan-JAK inhibitor, 5-10 mg twice daily. V usage is TRBV29-1 and J usage is TRBJ1-2; 7 bases align to TRBD1. This clonotype was obtained from a human donor with alopecia areata. The source was CD4+ T cells sorted from blood, collected at week 24, from a patient treated with tofacitinib. CDR3 protein: CSVFQGDGYTF. CDR3 bases: TGCAGCGTTTTCCAGGGGGATGGCTACACCTTC.